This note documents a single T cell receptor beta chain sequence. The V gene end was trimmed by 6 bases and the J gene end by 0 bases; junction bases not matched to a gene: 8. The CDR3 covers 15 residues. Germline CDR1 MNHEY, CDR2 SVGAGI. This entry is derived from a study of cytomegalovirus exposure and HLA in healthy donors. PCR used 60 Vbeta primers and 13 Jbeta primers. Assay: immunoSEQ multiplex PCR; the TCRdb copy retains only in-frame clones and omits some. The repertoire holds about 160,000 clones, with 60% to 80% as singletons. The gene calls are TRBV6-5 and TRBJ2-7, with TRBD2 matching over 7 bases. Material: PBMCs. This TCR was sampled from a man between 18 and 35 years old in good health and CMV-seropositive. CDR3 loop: CASSLSKRGSYEQYF. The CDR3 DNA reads TGTGCCAGCAGCCTGTCGAAGCGGGGCTCCTACGAGCAGTACTTC.